The clone carrying this T cell receptor beta chain was observed a handful of times. Using its own MiXCR run on the RT-PCR reads, TCRdb lists one record per CDR3 protein. The table includes roughly 620,000 distinct CDR3 sequences, roughly 10% detected once. The data originate from a study of response to subunit inactivated influenza vaccine. V shed 6 bases, J shed 6 bases, and the junction held 8 bases outside the gene matches. CDR3 length equals 14 residues. The germline V gene has CDR1 LGHDT and CDR2 YNNKEL (reference sequence). This same sample was also taken into another study, of T cells expressing NK-cell markers. Turning to that study: Generation of TCR beta cDNA was performed by 5'RACE template switching incorporating UMIs. With respect to HCMV, most of the eight sequenced donors were seropositive, and one was seronegative. More than five of the donors carried dominant NKG2C+ clonotypes that took up roughly 1.0-8% of their CD8+ T cells.

This TCR was recovered from a man in his fifties who received an inactivated influenza vaccine. V is TRBV3-1 and J is TRBJ2-1; 7 bases are shared with TRBD1. The source was PBMCs from blood, collected on the day of vaccination. CDR3 loop: CASRQTGQANEQFF. In DNA, the CDR3 is TGTGCCAGCAGGCAAACCGGACAGGCCAATGAGCAGTTCTTC.